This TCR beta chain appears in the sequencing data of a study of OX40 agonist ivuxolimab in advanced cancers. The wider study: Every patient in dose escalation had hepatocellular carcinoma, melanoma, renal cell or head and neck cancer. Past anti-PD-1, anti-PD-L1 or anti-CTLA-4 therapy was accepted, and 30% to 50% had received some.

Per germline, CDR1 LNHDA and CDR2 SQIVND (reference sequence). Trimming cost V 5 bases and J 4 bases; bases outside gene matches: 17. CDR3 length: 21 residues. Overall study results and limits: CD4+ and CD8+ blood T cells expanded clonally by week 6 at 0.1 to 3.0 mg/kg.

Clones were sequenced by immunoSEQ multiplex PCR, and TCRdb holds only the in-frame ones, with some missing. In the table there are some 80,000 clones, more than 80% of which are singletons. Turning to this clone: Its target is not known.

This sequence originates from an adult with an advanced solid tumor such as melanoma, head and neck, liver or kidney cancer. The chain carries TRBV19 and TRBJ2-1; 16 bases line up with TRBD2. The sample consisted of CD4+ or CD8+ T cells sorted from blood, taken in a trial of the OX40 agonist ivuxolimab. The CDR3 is CASSSERGTSGRALRYNEQFF. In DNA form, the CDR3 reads TGTGCCAGTAGTTCCGAAAGGGGGACTAGCGGGAGGGCCCTCAGATACAATGAGCAGTTCTTC.